Reported below is one TCR beta chain. The data belong to a study of T cells in tuberculosis. Germline V lookup: CDR1 SNHLY, CDR2 FYNNEI. This CDR3 region has 14 residues. The J segment lost 5 bases and the V segment lost 6 bases, leaving 8 bases of the junction unmatched. TCRdb's table, derived via immunoSEQ multiplex PCR, lists solely in-frame clones and lacks some. The sample carries some 41,000 clones, about 95% recorded once. The TCR originated in a donor aged 5-35 years with latent tuberculosis or without tuberculosis infection. Some clones in this sample may be carry-over from other donors' samples. The V gene is TRBV2, the J gene TRBJ2-3, with TRBD2 identical over 7 bases. Sequencing was performed on PBMCs. The CDR3 nucleotides are TGTGCCAGCAGGAGGCGGGAGCTTTTAGATACGCAGTATTTT. Residues: CASRRRELLDTQYF.